The text below deals with one T cell receptor beta chain. Its antigen is not yet known. No base quality values were provided; no much bigger clone lies one nucleotide off. Taken from the germline V gene, the CDR1 and CDR2 loops are MNHNS and SASEGT. Measured from the cysteine to the phenylalanine, the CDR3 is 16 residues long. Of all the DNA, just the CDR3 is kept, 48 bases in frame from base 1. V is pruned by 6 bases and J by 4 bases, leaving 13 bases of the junction without a gene match. The data belong to a study of CD8 T cells in Susac syndrome (dated by TCRdb to between 2017 and 2020). Concerning the study at large: Whether CD8+ T cell activation and differentiation in Susac syndrome was antigen driven was tested using repertoire sequencing.

The full study reports these points: The number of individuals in the TCR sequencing and HLA analysis was recognized as being relatively small.

Peripheral blood CD8+ and CD4+ T cells from healthy donors, Susac syndrome patients and multiple sclerosis patients were profiled by high-throughput TCR beta sequencing. The healthy donors served as controls matched for age and sex. Bulk CD8+ and CD4+ T cells were purified by magnetic negative isolation, whereas CD8+ TEMRA cells were enriched by FACS. Blood was drawn into EDTA tubes, processed within 24 hours, and PBMCs were isolated by density gradient centrifugation. PBMCs intended for TCR sequencing were frozen in liquid nitrogen and were later thawed in a 37 degrees C water bath. A purity of at least 90% was achieved for sorted or isolated CD4+, CD8+ and CD8+ TEMRA cells. RNA was extracted with the RNeasy kit and roughly 0.45 to 1 ug was reverse transcribed using random hexamers. The immunoSEQ multiplex PCR assay, covering 54 Vbeta and 13 Jbeta segments, was used to amplify TCR beta CDR3 regions. Bias from PCR amplification was corrected by using a synthetic template baseline for primer optimization and for computational correction. In the authors' own workflow: Reads were assigned to V, D and J genes according to IMGT and analyzed in immunoSEQ Analyzer, with only productive sequences retained. Clonality was computed as one minus Shannon entropy normalized by log2 of the number of productive unique sequences. For each patient and control, public and private clones were evaluated within the 100 most prevalent clones. Clones were defined as Susac-specific if absent from the healthy and MS cohorts, from 900 to 1,200 published viral clones and from other ImmuneACCESS disease sequences. TCRdb passed the public sequencing reads through fastp at Q25 and MiXCR, retaining productive beta sequences. Here each entry gathers all rows of one CDR3 protein and keeps the most common genes and DNA. TCRdb, not the original authors, processed these V and J calls. The sample has over 95,000 distinct CDR3 sequences on record, around nine tenths of them singletons. The ten biggest clones cover 0.11% to 0.15% of the sample.

The receptor comes from a human donor in good health. The rearranged chain carries TRBV6-1 and TRBJ1-2; TRBD1 fits 8 bases in the junction. The sample taken for sequencing was CD4+ T cells from PBMCs. The nucleotide sequence is given as TGTGCCAGCAGCAACGAAATTACAGGGGGACCCTATGGCTACACCTTC. Translated, it gives CASSNEITGGPYGYTF.